What follows are 11 T cell receptor beta chains derived from one specimen sequenced in a study of identical twins. TCRdb used MiXCR to reprocess the 5' RACE reads, holding one entry per CDR3 protein. Of about 890,000 distinct CDR3 sequences in the sample, around 12% were seen once. This same sample was also taken into another study, of yellow fever vaccine responses in identical twins.

The sample consisted of PBMCs. The receptors derive from a woman under 30 in good health.

This chain connects TRBV4-1 to TRBJ1-1; no clear D gene. CDR3 length: 13 residues. V shed 0 bases and J shed 1 base, with 3 bases lying between them. CDR1 is MGHRA and CDR2 is YSYEKL in the germline V gene. CDR3 nucleotide sequence: TGCGCCAGCAGCCAAGAACGGAACACTGAAGCTTTCTTT. Translating gives CASSQERNTEAFF.

This rearrangement joins TRBV3-1 to TRBJ2-1; a possible D gene is TRBD2 (6 bases). The V and J ends lost 1 base and 7 bases respectively, with 14 bases between them. Germline V gene data show CDR1 as LGHDT and CDR2 as YNNKEL (reference sequence). This CDR3 spans 15 amino acids. CDR3 DNA sequence: TGTGCCAGCAGCCAAGGGGCTAGCGTAGCGAATGAGCAGTTCTTC. Translating it yields CASSQGASVANEQFF.

The genes are TRBV6-1 and TRBJ2-2; 9 bases map to TRBD1. CDR1 and CDR2 (germline): MNHNS, SASEGT. This CDR3 is built from 14 residues. The junction had 4 bases not matched to a gene; V was cut back by 6 bases and J by 5 bases. The CDR3 DNA reads TGTGCCAGCAGGGGACAGGGAGAAACCGGGGAGCTGTTTTTT. Translating it yields CASRGQGETGELFF.

The gene calls are TRBV14 and TRBJ1-4; no reliable D call. The CDR3 contains 14 residues. The germline V and J ends were trimmed by 0 bases and 6 bases, with 8 bases remaining between them. CDR1 and CDR2 from the germline V gene are SGHDN and FVKESK. The CDR3 sequence is CASSQDAGHEKLFF. CDR3 coding DNA: TGTGCCAGCAGCCAAGATGCCGGACATGAAAAACTGTTTTTT.

This clonotype was seen many times. The chain links TRBV12-3 or TRBV12-4 to TRBJ2-1; maybe TRBD1 (5 bases). The V gene lost 1 base and the J gene lost 9 bases, with 13 bases spanning the gap. The CDR3 spans 14 residues. This CDR3 reads CASSLGSLQGEQFF. DNA of the CDR3: TGTGCCAGCAGTTTAGGGAGTCTCCAGGGTGAGCAGTTCTTC.

The sample holds a few counts of this clonotype. The J gene is TRBJ2-7, the V gene TRBV3-1; D is uncertain. Germline V CDR1 and CDR2: LGHDT, YNNKEL (reference sequence). V was pared by 1 base and J by 0 bases, with 7 bases between. The CDR3 runs to 14 residues. CDR3 nucleotide sequence: TGTGCCAGCAGCCAAGGACGGAGCTCCTACGAGCAGTACTTC. Translation: CASSQGRSSYEQYF.

A note on this clonotype: The germline gene is not matched at one end of the junction; a read error may be the cause. The chain links TRBV29-1 to TRBJ2-4; D tentatively fits TRBD1 or TRBD2 (5 bases each). CDR1 and CDR2 (germline): SQVTM, ANQGSEA. The CDR3 sequence is 15 residues long. The CDR3 is CSVEGGDLLLNIQYF. CDR3 coding DNA: TGCAGCGTCGAAGGTGGGGACCTCCTTCTAAACATTCAGTACTTC.

This clonotype was detected a few times. The chain recombines TRBV28 with TRBJ2-7; D uncertain. Germline V gene data show CDR1 as MDHEN and CDR2 as SYDVKM. The CDR3 length is 11 residues. Trimming removed 6 bases from V and 1 base from J, with 4 bases in between. In DNA form, the CDR3 reads TGTGCCAGCAGGGTATCCTACGAGCAGTACTTC. It yields the protein CASRVSYEQYF. Together with reference TRBV28 and TRBJ2-7, the CDR3 gives the full variable domain: DVKVTQSSRYLVKRTGEKVFLECVQDMDHENMFWYRQDPGLGLRLIYFSYDVKMKEKGDIPEGYSVSREKKERFSLILESASTNQTSMYLCASRVSYEQYFGPGTRLTVT.

This clonotype was detected only once. J is TRBJ2-3 and V is TRBV18, with a weak D call TRBD2 (6 bases). V gave up 3 bases and J gave up 3 bases, with 13 bases separating them. Germline V gene sequence: CDR1 KGHSH, CDR2 LQKENI. The CDR3 covers 15 residues. The CDR3 loop is CASSPLGGATDTQYF. CDR3 sequence (DNA): TGTGCCAGCTCACCGCTCGGGGGAGCGACAGATACGCAGTATTTT.

This clonotype was observed many times. Its ends do not fully match the called genes, so a read error is possible. The chain links TRBV12-3 or TRBV12-4 to TRBJ1-5, with D possibly TRBD1 on 5 matching bases. The CDR3 is 14 amino acids. The CDR3 region has the DNA TGCGCCAGCAGCCTGGCGGGGGGAGGTCAGCCCCAGCATTTT. As protein: CASSLAGGGQPQHF.

There are a few counts of this clonotype. The CDR3 loop is CRLQGNYGYTF. The CDR3 DNA follows: TGCAGATTACAGGGCAACTATGGCTACACCTTC. This sequence joins TRBV20-1 and TRBJ1-2; maybe TRBD1 (6 bases). This CDR3 region has 11 residues. Germline lookup yields CDR1 DFQATT and CDR2 SNEGSKA (reference sequence).